Presented here are 16 T cell receptor beta chains from one specimen sequenced in a study of shared clonotypes between healthy human individuals. Libraries were prepared by immunoSEQ multiplex PCR; TCRdb keeps only in-frame clonotypes and omits some of them. The data show about 580,000 clones, with 95% to 98% seen just once and 0.25% to 0.35% held by the top ten. The naive CD8 population came from CD45RO-negative cells selected for CCR7, without terminally differentiated effector memory CD45RA+ cells. Sequenced material: naive CD8+ T cells sorted from blood. The receptor source for this set is a young man in good health.

The chain recombines TRBV5-8 with TRBJ2-2; D remains unclear. The CDR3 runs to 12 residues. V lost 4 bases and J lost 3, with 4 bases in between. The germline gives CDR1 SGHTS, CDR2 YDEGEE. The CDR3 spells CASSKYTGELFF. CDR3 DNA sequence: TGTGCCAGCAGCAAGTACACCGGGGAGCTGTTTTTT. Full variable domain (missing parts from reference TRBV5-8 and TRBJ2-2): EAGVTQSPTHLIKTRGQQATLRCSPISGHTSVYWYQQALGLGLQFLLWYDEGEERNRGNFPPRFSGRQFPNYSSELNVNALELEDSALYLCASSKYTGELFFGEGSRLTVL.

The J gene is TRBJ2-7, the V gene TRBV19, with D perhaps TRBD2 (5 bases). Germline V gene lookup returns CDR1 LNHDA and CDR2 SQIVND (reference sequence). CDR3 length: 13 residues. The V end lost 7 bases, the J end lost 1 base, and 11 bases lay between the germline ends. The CDR3 sequence is CASTSGKSYEQYF. CDR3 DNA sequence: TGTGCCAGTACCAGCGGTAAATCCTACGAGCAGTACTTC.

The chain uses TRBV5-1 and TRBJ1-2; 8 nucleotides match TRBD1. The CDR3 runs 16 residues. CDR1 and CDR2 (germline): SGHRS, YFSETQ. The trim removed 4 bases at V and 2 bases at J, leaving 10 bases unmatched. The CDR3 sequence: CASSPLGQGRNYGYTF. For the CDR3, the DNA is TGCGCCAGCAGCCCCCTAGGACAGGGAAGAAACTATGGCTACACCTTC.

V gene TRBV19 combines with J gene TRBJ1-5; no clear D. The CDR3 runs 15 residues. V lost 1 base to trimming and J lost 0 bases, with 7 bases between them. Looked up from germline, CDR1 is LNHDA and CDR2 is SQIVND (reference sequence). This CDR3 is CASSIAGISNQPQHF. The CDR3 DNA reads TGTGCCAGTAGTATAGCTGGTATTAGCAATCAGCCCCAGCATTTT.

This clone was found once. The CDR3 sequence is CASSAGTSGSSSYEQYF. CDR3 in DNA: TGTGCCAGCAGCGCCGGGACTAGCGGGAGTTCCTCCTACGAGCAGTACTTC. The V call is TRBV11-2, the J call TRBJ2-7; TRBD2 agrees at 14 bases. Germline V CDR1 and CDR2: SGHAT, FQNNGV. This CDR3 contains 17 residues. V was clipped by 5 bases and J by 0 bases; unmatched bases: 6.

The chain carries TRBV7-8 and TRBJ2-5; D is unresolved. CDR1 and CDR2 (germline): SGHVS, FQNEAQ. Trimming cost V 1 base and J 3 bases, with 9 bases left between them. This CDR3 contains 14 residues. CDR3 DNA sequence: TGTGCCAGCAGCTTAGAGTCAGCAGAAGAGACCCAGTACTTC. Amino acids: CASSLESAEETQYF.

The CDR3, as DNA: TGTGCCAGCAGGGTCCCTGCACACAATCAGCCCCAGCATTTT. The encoded protein is CASRVPAHNQPQHF. V and J are TRBV28 and TRBJ1-5; D unclear. The germline CDR1 and CDR2 sequences are MDHEN and SYDVKM. The CDR3 runs 14 residues. V lost 6 bases and J 3 bases, leaving 12 bases between the germline ends.

V and J are TRBV7-2 and TRBJ2-7; no firm D call. The CDR3 covers 13 residues. Germline lookup yields CDR1 SGHTA and CDR2 FQGNSA. Trimming took off 5 bases at V and 3 bases at J, with 11 bases between the two ends. CDR3 coding DNA: TGTGCCAGCAGCAAAACACCGGGCTACGAGCAGTACTTC. Amino acids: CASSKTPGYEQYF.

The rearrangement joins TRBV19 to TRBJ1-1; TRBD1 agrees at 7 bases. The CDR3 extends over 15 amino acids. V shed 3 bases, J shed 1 base, and the junction held 5 bases outside the gene matches. The germline V gene encodes CDR1 LNHDA and CDR2 SQIVND (reference sequence). CDR3 DNA sequence: TGTGCCAGTAGTATTCTGGGACAGCCGAACACTGAAGCTTTCTTT. It is translated as CASSILGQPNTEAFF.

The rearrangement joins TRBV9 to TRBJ1-1; the D is unclear. Germline CDR1 reads SGDLS; CDR2 reads YYNGEE. V gave up 4 bases and J gave up 4 bases, with 17 bases separating them. CDR3 length: 15 residues. The DNA for the CDR3 is TGTGCCAGCAGCCCTAGTGGTGGATTCAGCACTGAAGCTTTCTTT. This gives the protein CASSPSGGFSTEAFF.

This chain links TRBV27 with TRBJ2-7, with D tentatively TRBD2 (7 bases). The germline CDR1 and CDR2 sequences are MNHEY and SMNVEV (reference sequence). The V gene lost 5 bases and the J gene lost 4 bases, with 12 bases spanning the gap. The CDR3 spans 13 residues. CDR3 nucleotides: TGTGCCAGCAGTCGGGGGGCCTTTTACGAGCAGTACTTC. It yields the protein CASSRGAFYEQYF.

In regard to this clone: The same CDR3 can be traced to other DNA sequences in this sample. The CDR3 reads CASSYSGTGSYEQYF. In DNA, the CDR3 is TGTGCCAGCAGTTACTCGGGGACAGGGTCGTACGAGCAGTACTTC. V is TRBV6-5 and J is TRBJ2-7, with 9 bases aligning to TRBD1. V shed 0 bases and J 4 bases; nucleotides not matched to a gene: 4. This CDR3 spans 15 amino acids. CDR1 MNHEY and CDR2 SVGAGI come from the germline V gene.

This chain joins TRBV6-5 and TRBJ2-5; TRBD2 matches at 10 bases. The CDR3 has 15 amino acids. CDR1 and CDR2 (germline): MNHEY, SVGAGI. The V segment lost 5 bases and the J segment 4 bases; nucleotides outside the gene matches: 7. The CDR3 region is CASSPSGSVGETQYF. As DNA, the CDR3 is TGTGCCAGCAGTCCTAGCGGGAGTGTCGGAGAGACCCAGTACTTC.

The V call is TRBV15, the J call TRBJ1-2, with TRBD1 as a possible D gene (6 bases). The CDR3 has 14 residues. Trimming took 0 bases from V and 4 from J, leaving 9 bases between them. Germline values: CDR1 LNHNV, CDR2 YYDKDF (reference sequence). CDR3 DNA sequence: TGTGCCACCAGCAGAGATAAGGGGGGCTATGGCTACACCTTC. This codes for CATSRDKGGYGYTF.

The J gene is TRBJ2-1, the V gene TRBV5-1; the match to TRBD2 covers 12 bases. Germline V gene sequence: CDR1 SGHRS, CDR2 YFSETQ. With V trimmed by 5 bases and J by 1 base, 10 bases remained unmatched. The CDR3 has 18 amino acids. Here the CDR3 reads CASSNPALAGGSYNEQFF. DNA for the CDR3: TGCGCCAGCAGTAACCCGGCCCTAGCGGGAGGGTCCTACAATGAGCAGTTCTTC.

The rearrangement uses TRBV7-9 and TRBJ2-4, with 9 bases aligning to TRBD1. CDR3 size: 15 residues. V trimming: 5 bases; J trimming: 6 bases; junction bases outside the gene matches: 8. CDR1 is SEHNR and CDR2 is FQNEAQ in the germline V gene (reference sequence). The CDR3 sequence is CASSRQTGGRNIQYF. CDR3 nucleotide sequence: TGTGCCAGCAGCAGACAGACAGGGGGGAGAAACATTCAGTACTTC.